Each of the 24 T cell receptor beta chains below was sequenced from the same sample in a study of T-cell memory formation after mild COVID-19. MiXCR, applied by TCRdb to the 5' RACE reads, yields one record per CDR3 protein. The data hold 250,000 to 300,000 distinct CDR3 sequences, with about a sixth observed a single time. Sequences were obtained from PBMCs or a T cell subset sorted from them (not recorded which). All receptors come from a man younger than 35 who had mild COVID-19 (a few samples of this study predate the infection). Cell type and time point are not known.

This CDR3 is CASSYGPYTEAFF. CDR3 in DNA: TGTGCCAGCAGCTACGGCCCCTACACTGAAGCTTTCTTT. The V and J genes are TRBV6-6 and TRBJ1-1; D not certain. Between the trimmed V and J ends, which lost 6 bases and 3 bases, there was a span of 11 bases. The CDR3 has 13 residues. Looked up from germline, CDR1 is MNHNY and CDR2 is SVGAGI (reference sequence).

The V gene is TRBV5-1, the J gene TRBJ2-3; 7 positions match TRBD1. Germline V gives CDR1 SGHRS, CDR2 YFSETQ. The CDR3 has 17 amino acids. Trimming cost V 0 bases and J 1 base; bases outside gene matches: 8. CDR3 protein: CASSLDPAGGGTDTQYF. The CDR3 nucleotides are TGCGCCAGCAGCTTGGATCCCGCAGGGGGAGGCACAGATACGCAGTATTTT.

This clonotype has just a few counts. The V call is TRBV2, the J call TRBJ2-3, with 12 bases matching TRBD2. The length of the CDR3 is 20 residues. The trim removed 3 bases at V and 2 bases at J, leaving 15 bases unmatched. The germline V gene has CDR1 SNHLY and CDR2 FYNNEI. CDR3 sequence (DNA): TGTGCCAGCAGTGATTCCCGACTAGCGGGGGCCTGGCCCGACACAGATACGCAGTATTTT. Protein sequence: CASSDSRLAGAWPDTDTQYF.

V is TRBV29-1 and J is TRBJ1-2; maybe TRBD1 (5 bases). V was cut by 0 bases and J by 4 bases, with 18 bases left in between. CDR3 length: 16 residues. Germline V gene data show CDR1 as SQVTM and CDR2 as ANQGSEA. As DNA, the CDR3 is TGCAGCGTTGAAGATCGGGTCGCAGGGATGAGCTATGGCTACACCTTC. Translating it yields CSVEDRVAGMSYGYTF.

This clonotype was counted a few times. The V and J genes are TRBV5-4 and TRBJ2-4; perhaps D is TRBD1 or TRBD2 (7 bases each). Germline V CDR1 and CDR2: SGHNT, YYREEE (reference sequence). V lost 4 bases and J 5 bases, leaving 16 bases between the germline ends. The CDR3 covers 15 residues. CDR3 amino acids: CASSQGGAGENIQYF. CDR3 in DNA: TGTGCCAGCAGCCAGGGGGGGGCAGGAGAAAACATTCAGTACTTC.

CDR3 in DNA: TGTGCCACGCGGACGGCGAGCTCCTATAATTCACCCCTCCACTTT. This encodes CATRTASSYNSPLHF. J is TRBJ1-6 and V is TRBV27; D is unresolved. CDR1 and CDR2 from the germline V gene are MNHEY and SMNVEV (reference sequence). The CDR3 loop spans 15 amino acids. V was cut by 10 bases and J by 0 bases, with 13 bases left in between.

This clonotype was found a few times. The V and J genes are TRBV6-2 or TRBV6-3 and TRBJ1-1, with D uncertain. From germline, CDR1 is MNHEY and CDR2 SVGEGT. The CDR3 sequence is 14 residues long. The V end lost 6 bases, the J end lost 11 bases, and 22 bases lay between the germline ends. Written as DNA, the CDR3 is TGTGCCAGCAGGAACCCCGGAGTGGGTCCCAGTGCTTTCTTT. Translating gives CASRNPGVGPSAFF.

The chain recombines TRBV7-2 with TRBJ2-1, with TRBD2 as a possible D gene (6 bases). V was cut by 3 bases and J by 8 bases, with 14 bases left in between. CDR3 length: 14 amino acids. Germline CDR1 and CDR2: SGHTA and FQGNSA. In nucleotides, the CDR3 is TGTGCCAGCAGCTTGGGGGGACGGTATTATGAGCAGTTCTTC. Its protein product is CASSLGGRYYEQFF.

This clonotype has just a few counts. The J gene is TRBJ2-3, the V gene TRBV9, with TRBD2 as a possible D gene (6 bases). V lost 4 bases, J lost 2 bases, and 17 bases lay in between. The length of the CDR3 is 16 residues. CDR1 and CDR2 from the germline V gene are SGDLS and YYNGEE. The CDR3 bases are TGTGCCAGCAGCCTCTCGGCGGGGCAACTCACAGATACGCAGTATTTT. Translation gives CASSLSAGQLTDTQYF.

This clonotype was recorded a few times. The gene calls are TRBV5-6 and TRBJ1-6; D perhaps matches TRBD1 (6 bases). The germline V and J ends were trimmed by 0 bases and 7 bases, with 8 bases remaining between them. Germline V gives CDR1 SGHDT, CDR2 YYEEEE. CDR3 length: 14 amino acids. The CDR3 loop reads CASSLAQGNSPLHF. CDR3 nucleotides: TGTGCCAGCAGCTTGGCCCAGGGGAATTCACCCCTCCACTTT.

The genes are TRBV6-6 and TRBJ1-2; 7 bases align to TRBD1. The length of the CDR3 is 13 residues. The trim removed 2 bases at V and 7 bases at J, leaving 4 bases unmatched. Germline V gene sequence: CDR1 MNHNY, CDR2 SVGAGI (reference sequence). CDR3 nucleotides: TGTGCCAGCAGTTACGGGACAGAAGGTGGCTACACCTTC. This translates into CASSYGTEGGYTF.

The CDR3 nucleotides are TGTGCCAGCAGCTTAGAAGGGACTAGTACCGAGCAGTACGTC. It encodes CASSLEGTSTEQYV. The chain has TRBV7-8 and TRBJ2-7, with TRBD2 matching 8 bases. Germline V CDR1 and CDR2: SGHVS, FQNEAQ. The CDR3 runs 14 residues. The ends lost 1 base at V and 6 bases at J; junction bases unmatched: 5.

This clonotype was observed a handful of times. Written as DNA, the CDR3 is TGTGCCAGCAGCCCCCTAAGCGGGGGTGTCTACGAGCAGTACGTC. It yields the protein CASSPLSGGVYEQYV. V gene TRBV6-2 or TRBV6-3 combines with J gene TRBJ2-7; 8 nucleotides agree with TRBD2. Germline CDR1 is MNHEY and CDR2 is SVGEGT. CDR3 length: 15 amino acids. After removal of 6 bases from V and 3 bases from J, the junction contained 10 bases not matched to a gene.

In its sample, this clonotype is medium-sized (0.01 to 0.1%). This chain links TRBV4-2 with TRBJ2-1; 12 nucleotides line up with TRBD2. The CDR3 is 15 amino acids. The V and J ends lost 1 base and 6 bases, in that order; junction bases with no gene match: 1. Germline-derived CDR1 and CDR2 are LGHNA and YNFKEQ. Written as DNA, the CDR3 is TGTGCCAGCAGCCAAGCTAGCGGGGGGGCCAATGAGCAGTTCTTC. Its protein is CASSQASGGANEQFF.

This clonotype showed up many times. The chain employs TRBV7-2 and TRBJ1-1, with D perhaps matching TRBD1 (5 bases). Per the germline V gene, CDR1 is SGHTA and CDR2 is FQGNSA. Trimming pared 5 bases from V and 3 bases from J, leaving 13 bases between. The CDR3 sequence is 14 residues long. In nucleotides, the CDR3 is TGTGCCAGCAGCCCGTCAGGGTGGGACACTGAAGCTTTCTTT. Translated: CASSPSGWDTEAFF.

V is TRBV7-2 and J is TRBJ1-1; D is undetermined. The CDR3 runs to 13 residues. Germline CDR1 and CDR2: SGHTA and FQGNSA. Trimming removed 8 bases from V and 1 base from J, with 11 bases in between. This CDR3 reads CASSRTENTEAFF. Written as DNA, the CDR3 is TGTGCCAGCTCCCGGACCGAGAACACTGAAGCTTTCTTT. The whole variable domain, remainder taken from reference TRBV7-2 and TRBJ1-1, is GAGVSQSPSNKVTEKGKDVELRCDPISGHTALYWYRQSLGQGLEFLIYFQGNSAPDKSGLPSDRFSAERTGGSVSTLTIQRTQQEDSAVYLCASSRTENTEAFFGQGTRLTVV.

V usage is TRBV5-4 and J usage is TRBJ2-7; 7 nucleotides agree with TRBD2. Germline CDR1 and CDR2: SGHNT and YYREEE (reference sequence). V lost 4 bases and J lost 4; bases outside the gene matches: 5. The CDR3 sequence is 13 residues long. The CDR3 DNA is TGTGCCAGCAGCCTAGCGGAAACTTACGAGCAGTACTTC. Amino acids: CASSLAETYEQYF.

This clonotype has more than one count but fewer than ten. The CDR3 loop reads CSARGPISYEQYF. The CDR3 DNA is TGCAGTGCTAGAGGACCGATCTCCTACGAGCAGTACTTC. This chain uses TRBV20-1 with TRBJ2-7; D not certain. Germline CDR1 is DFQATT and CDR2 is SNEGSKA (reference sequence). With 1 base removed from V and 0 bases from J, the gap between germline ends came to 7 bases. This CDR3 is 13 amino acids long.

The genes are TRBV21-1 and TRBJ2-3. TRBV21-1 is classified as a pseudogene. The CDR3 sequence is 17 residues long. The CDR3 coding sequence is TGTGCCAGCAGCAAAAATGACCACCTAAGGGGCACAGATACGCAGTATTTT. The encoded protein is CASSKNDHLRGTDTQYF.

The genes are TRBV4-2 and TRBJ2-1; 8 bases agree with TRBD2. Trimming removed 2 bases from V and 3 bases from J; junction bases left unmatched: 3. This CDR3 spans 15 amino acids. Germline V gene sequence: CDR1 LGHNA, CDR2 YNFKEQ. The CDR3 bases are TGTGCCAGCAGCCAACGGGCGGGGGGCTACAATGAGCAGTTCTTC. Its translation: CASSQRAGGYNEQFF.

This clonotype was found a few times. The chain uses TRBV7-9 and TRBJ1-6, with D tentatively TRBD1 (5 bases). The CDR3 is 17 amino acids. From germline, CDR1 is SEHNR and CDR2 FQNEAQ (reference sequence). V dropped 7 bases and J dropped 0 bases, with 16 bases sitting between them. DNA for the CDR3: TGTGCCAGCACCTCCCGGGGGTCGAGCTCCTATAATTCACCCCTCCACTTT. This sequence encodes CASTSRGSSSYNSPLHF.

This rearrangement joins TRBV9 to TRBJ2-2, with 7 nucleotides matching TRBD2. V lost 3 bases and J lost 1; bases outside the gene matches: 9. This CDR3 region has 17 residues. The V gene's germline CDR1 is SGDLS and CDR2 YYNGEE. The CDR3 DNA reads TGTGCCAGCAGCGCTACCGGGACTACGGAGAACACCGGGGAGCTGTTTTTT. This encodes CASSATGTTENTGELFF.

The table lists this clonotype with a few counts. The CDR3 nucleotides read TGTGCCAGCAGAAACGGGTCTCCCGCGTACGAGCAGTACGTC. As protein: CASRNGSPAYEQYV. This chain links TRBV6-1 with TRBJ2-7; D is uncertain. The germline V and J ends were trimmed by 6 bases and 4 bases, with 16 bases remaining between them. CDR1 MNHNS and CDR2 SASEGT come from the germline V gene. CDR3 length: 14 amino acids.

This chain links TRBV2 with TRBJ1-1; no firm D call. With 3 bases removed from V and 4 bases from J, the gap between germline ends came to 9 bases. Germline CDR1 reads SNHLY; CDR2 reads FYNNEI. The CDR3 loop spans 13 amino acids. CDR3 region: CASSESSLTEAFF. The CDR3 nucleotides read TGTGCCAGCAGTGAGTCCTCCCTCACTGAAGCTTTCTTT.